Shown below are 26 T cell receptor beta chains from a single sample sequenced in a study of blood T cell repertoires in COVID-19 (dated by TCRdb to about 2020). Library construction relied on the immunoSEQ multiplex PCR assay. TCRdb took this table from immuneACCESS and kept in-frame rearrangements with V and J called. Such tables lack part of the clones; where checked against another copy, unresolved V genes explain under half of the gap, and the rest is unexplained. For this sample the table gives under 85,000 clones, of which roughly 90% were detected only once. The top ten clonotypes cover approximately 15% of the sample. Sequenced sample: peripheral blood. All receptors come from a man aged 70 or older with active or convalescent COVID-19.

The V call is TRBV19, the J call TRBJ1-1; D might be TRBD1 (5 bases). Germline V CDR1 and CDR2: LNHDA, SQIVND (reference sequence). The CDR3 is 14 residues long. The V end was cut by 1 base, the J end by 0 bases, with 6 bases between. CDR3 loop: CASSIGQLNTEAFF. CDR3 nucleotide sequence: TGTGCCAGTAGTATAGGACAGTTGAACACTGAAGCTTTCTTT.

V gene TRBV7-2 combines with J gene TRBJ2-2; D possibly corresponds to TRBD1 (5 bases). In germline, CDR1 is SGHTA, CDR2 FQGNSA. V lost 2 bases and J lost 6, with 7 bases in between. CDR3 length: 13 residues. Written as DNA, the CDR3 is TGTGCCAGCAGCTTAAAAGGGGCCGGGGAGCTGTTTTTT. Translation gives CASSLKGAGELFF.

This clone appeared once. The gene calls are TRBV5-1 and TRBJ2-1, with D uncertain. The CDR3 is 14 amino acids. Germline V gene sequence: CDR1 SGHRS, CDR2 YFSETQ. With 0 bases removed from V and 4 bases from J, the gap between germline ends came to 8 bases. In DNA form, the CDR3 reads TGCGCCAGCAGCTTGGGAGAGACTTACAATGAGCAGTTCTTC. As protein: CASSLGETYNEQFF.

The V and J genes are TRBV30 and TRBJ1-2, with 9 bases fitting TRBD1. The ends lost 1 base at V and 0 bases at J; junction bases unmatched: 12. This CDR3 has 18 amino acids. Germline CDR1 is GTSNPN and CDR2 is SVGIG (reference sequence). CDR3 DNA sequence: TGTGCCTGGAGTGGAAAACGGACAGGGGATACCCCTAACTATGGCTACACCTTC. Protein product: CAWSGKRTGDTPNYGYTF.

This chain uses TRBV5-1 with TRBJ2-2; 7 bases fit TRBD2. This CDR3 spans 16 amino acids. The germline gives CDR1 SGHRS, CDR2 YFSETQ. Trimming took 5 bases from V and 4 from J; bases not matched to a gene: 11. In DNA form, the CDR3 reads TGCGCCAGCAGTTGGGGGGGTCCCCGTGGCACCGGGGAGCTGTTTTTT. It encodes CASSWGGPRGTGELFF.

The rearrangement joins TRBV5-8 to TRBJ2-7; 7 bases align to TRBD1. Germline CDR1 is SGHTS and CDR2 is YDEGEE. The V segment lost 6 bases and the J segment 6 bases; nucleotides outside the gene matches: 6. The CDR3 is 12 amino acids. The CDR3 region is CASTLGGGEQYF. CDR3 nucleotide sequence: TGTGCCAGCACCTTAGGGGGCGGCGAGCAGTACTTC.

V and J are TRBV5-6 and TRBJ1-6; 7 nucleotides align to TRBD1. CDR1 is SGHDT and CDR2 is YYEEEE in the germline V gene. The CDR3 runs 14 residues. V lost 5 bases, J lost 9 bases, and 8 bases stayed unmatched. The CDR3 spells CASREQGMSSPLHF. In nucleotides, the CDR3 is TGTGCCAGCAGAGAACAGGGGATGAGTTCACCCCTCCACTTT.

This chain uses TRBV12-2 with TRBJ2-1; TRBD1 was called by the table and not checked on the DNA. TRBV12-2 constitutes a pseudogene. The CDR3 loop spans 17 amino acids. In nucleotides, the CDR3 is TGTGCAAGTCGCTTAGTTATTCAGGGGGCATCCTACAATGAGCAGTTCTTC. Translation: CASRLVIQGASYNEQFF.

This chain connects TRBV6-5 to TRBJ2-3; D might be TRBD1 (5 bases). The length of the CDR3 is 14 residues. The V gene lost 5 bases and the J gene lost 1 base, with 10 bases spanning the gap. CDR1 and CDR2 from the germline V gene are MNHEY and SVGAGI. The CDR3 reads CASSRTIRTDTQYF. The CDR3 DNA reads TGTGCCAGCAGTCGGACAATCCGCACAGATACGCAGTATTTT.

The rearrangement joins TRBV9 to TRBJ1-1, with D tentatively TRBD1 (6 bases). CDR1 SGDLS and CDR2 YYNGEE come from the germline V gene. Trimming removed 0 bases from V and 4 bases from J, with 13 bases in between. The CDR3 has 15 amino acids. This CDR3 is CASSVDQGPVTEAFF. CDR3 nucleotide sequence: TGTGCCAGCAGCGTAGATCAGGGGCCGGTCACTGAAGCTTTCTTT.

This chain connects TRBV3-1 (or the pseudogene TRBV3-2) to TRBJ1-3, with 7 positions matching TRBD1. CDR1 is LGHDT and CDR2 is YNNKEL in the germline V gene (reference sequence). This CDR3 is built from 15 residues. V shed 1 base, J shed 4 bases, and the junction held 4 bases outside the gene matches. This CDR3 reads CASSQVDRLGNTIYF. For the CDR3, the DNA is TGTGCCAGCAGCCAAGTGGACAGGTTGGGAAACACCATATATTTT.

The count of this clone is one. The rearrangement joins TRBV30 to TRBJ1-2; 7 nucleotides agree with TRBD1. The CDR3 loop spans 16 amino acids. Germline CDR1 GTSNPN, CDR2 SVGIG (reference sequence). The junction had 15 bases not matched to a gene; V was cut back by 3 bases and J by 5 bases. This CDR3 is CAWRPPRDRGLYGYTF. The CDR3 DNA follows: TGTGCCTGGAGGCCCCCTCGGGACAGAGGCTTGTATGGCTACACCTTC.

The table lists this clone with a count of one. The chain is built from TRBV18 and TRBJ1-1; no firm D call. The CDR3 is 15 amino acids. The V gene's germline CDR1 is KGHSH and CDR2 LQKENI. The V and J ends lost 6 bases and 0 bases respectively, with 14 bases between them. The CDR3: CASSPRRELNTEAFF. In DNA, the CDR3 is TGTGCCAGCTCCCCCCGGAGGGAATTGAACACTGAAGCTTTCTTT.

This rearrangement joins TRBV3-1 (or the pseudogene TRBV3-2) to TRBJ2-5, with TRBD2 identical over 7 bases. CDR3 length equals 15 residues. Trimming at V came to 3 bases and at J to 2 bases, leaving 6 bases not matched to a gene. Germline CDR1 reads LGHDT; CDR2 reads YNNKEL (reference sequence). CDR3 region: CASSQEAGPQETQYF. The CDR3 DNA reads as TGTGCCAGCAGCCAGGAAGCGGGACCACAAGAGACCCAGTACTTC.

CDR3 loop: CASSQDTSGMLLLEQYF. The CDR3 nucleotides are TGTGCCAGCAGCCAAGATACTAGCGGGATGCTGTTACTCGAGCAGTACTTC. The chain employs TRBV3-1 (or the pseudogene TRBV3-2) and TRBJ2-7, with 10 nucleotides matching TRBD2. The CDR3 has 17 amino acids. CDR1 and CDR2 from the germline V gene are LGHDT and YNNKEL (reference sequence). Trimming cost V 0 bases and J 6 bases; bases outside gene matches: 11.

The chain uses TRBV18 and TRBJ2-7; D perhaps matches TRBD1 (5 bases). CDR1 is KGHSH and CDR2 is LQKENI in the germline V gene. CDR3 length: 14 residues. V lost 6 bases and J lost 0, with 12 bases in between. CDR3 in DNA: TGTGCCAGCTCCGTTTTGGACAACTCCTACGAGCAGTACTTC. Protein sequence: CASSVLDNSYEQYF.

The chain joins TRBV29-1 to TRBJ2-1; tentatively, D is TRBD2 (5 bases). The CDR3 covers 16 residues. V was shortened by 4 bases and J by 6 bases, with 22 bases between the two germline ends. CDR1 and CDR2 (germline): SQVTM, ANQGSEA. CDR3 region: CSVAPVIGVGVNEQFF. For the CDR3, the DNA is TGCAGCGTTGCCCCGGTAATCGGGGTAGGAGTCAATGAGCAGTTCTTC.

The V call is TRBV18, the J call TRBJ1-6; D unresolved. The germline V and J ends were trimmed by 5 bases and 10 bases, with 15 bases remaining between them. CDR1 and CDR2 from the germline V gene are KGHSH and LQKENI. The CDR3 runs to 14 residues. The CDR3 region is CASSFGGPRSPLHF. DNA of the CDR3: TGTGCCAGCTCATTCGGAGGCCCGAGGTCACCCCTCCACTTT.

This chain uses TRBV9 with TRBJ2-4; 11 bases fit TRBD2. This CDR3 contains 15 residues. The ends lost 5 bases at V and 8 bases at J; junction bases unmatched: 9. Germline assignment: CDR1 SGDLS and CDR2 YYNGEE. The CDR3 loop reads CASSATSGRWDIQYF. The CDR3 region has the DNA TGTGCCAGCAGTGCCACTAGCGGGAGATGGGACATTCAGTACTTC.

V gene TRBV7-2 combines with J gene TRBJ2-7; no clear D. Germline CDR1 reads SGHTA; CDR2 reads FQGNSA. The CDR3 runs 13 residues. Trimming pared 3 bases from V and 3 bases from J, leaving 9 bases between. As DNA, the CDR3 is TGTGCCAGCAGCTTCGCGGTTTTCTACGAGCAGTACTTC. Translating it yields CASSFAVFYEQYF.

This clone has just one count. The chain recombines TRBV4-1 with TRBJ2-7, with 13 bases aligning to TRBD2. The trim removed 3 bases at V and 7 bases at J, leaving 6 bases unmatched. The germline V gene encodes CDR1 MGHRA and CDR2 YSYEKL. The CDR3 has 15 residues. The CDR3 reads CASSQGLAGYREQYF. In DNA form, the CDR3 reads TGCGCCAGCAGCCAGGGACTAGCGGGATATCGTGAGCAGTACTTC.

Only one count was recorded for this clone. V usage is TRBV7-9 and J usage is TRBJ2-1; 13 bases line up with TRBD2. The CDR3 loop spans 15 amino acids. J gave up 8 bases and V 5 bases, and 6 bases lay outside the gene matches. Germline values: CDR1 SEHNR, CDR2 FQNEAQ (reference sequence). CDR3 in DNA: TGTGCCAGCAGCCGTGGACTAGCGGGAGCGGATGAGCAGTTCTTC. Amino acids: CASSRGLAGADEQFF. Looking up the rest from reference TRBV7-9 and TRBJ2-1 gives the full variable domain: DTGVSQNPRHKITKRGQNVTFRCDPISEHNRLYWYRQTLGQGPEFLTYFQNEAQLEKSRLLSDRFSAERPKGSFSTLEIQRTEQGDSAMYLCASSRGLAGADEQFFGPGTRLTVL.

This clone was detected once. The genes are TRBV27 and TRBJ2-3; 9 positions match TRBD2. The germline gives CDR1 MNHEY, CDR2 SMNVEV (reference sequence). The CDR3 has 15 amino acids. V lost 2 bases, J lost 1 base, and 1 base stayed unmatched. The CDR3 DNA is TGTGCCAGCAGTTTAATAGCGGGAGGCACAGATACGCAGTATTTT. Protein: CASSLIAGGTDTQYF.

The rearrangement joins TRBV5-4 to TRBJ1-2, with D maybe TRBD1 (6 bases). The V gene's germline CDR1 is SGHNT and CDR2 YYREEE (reference sequence). This CDR3 region has 14 residues. V lost 4 bases, J lost 3 bases, and 13 bases lay in between. CDR3 DNA: TGTGCCAGCAGCGCACAGGGTGTCGACTATGGCTACACCTTC. Protein: CASSAQGVDYGYTF.

This sequence joins TRBV6-1 and TRBJ2-7; 11 bases are a match to TRBD2. The germline gives CDR1 MNHNS, CDR2 SASEGT. The junction had 8 bases not matched to a gene; V was cut back by 2 bases and J by 2 bases. The CDR3 is 17 amino acids. The CDR3 loop is CASSEPSSGRYTYEQYF. The CDR3 DNA reads TGTGCCAGCAGTGAACCGTCTAGCGGGAGGTACACCTACGAGCAGTACTTC.

The rearrangement joins TRBV5-1 to TRBJ1-1; possible D gene TRBD1, 6 bases. Germline values: CDR1 SGHRS, CDR2 YFSETQ. The ends were cut back, 4 bases at V and 1 base at J, with 8 bases in the middle. The CDR3 has 13 amino acids. The CDR3 sequence is CASSDRPNTEAFF. The CDR3 DNA reads as TGCGCCAGCAGCGACAGGCCGAACACTGAAGCTTTCTTT.